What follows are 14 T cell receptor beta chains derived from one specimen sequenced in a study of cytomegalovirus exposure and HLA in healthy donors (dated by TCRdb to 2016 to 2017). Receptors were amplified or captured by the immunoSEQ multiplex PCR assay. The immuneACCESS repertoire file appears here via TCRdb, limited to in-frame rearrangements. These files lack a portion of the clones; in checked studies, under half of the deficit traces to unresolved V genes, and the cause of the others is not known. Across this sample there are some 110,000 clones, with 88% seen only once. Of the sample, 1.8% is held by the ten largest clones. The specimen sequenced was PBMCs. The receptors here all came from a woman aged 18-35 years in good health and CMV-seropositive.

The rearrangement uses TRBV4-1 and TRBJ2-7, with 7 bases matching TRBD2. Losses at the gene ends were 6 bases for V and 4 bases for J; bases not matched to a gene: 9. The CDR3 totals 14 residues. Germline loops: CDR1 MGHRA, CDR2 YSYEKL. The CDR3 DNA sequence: TGCGCCAGCAGTCCTAGGGAGGGGACGTACGAGCAGTACTTC. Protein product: CASSPREGTYEQYF.

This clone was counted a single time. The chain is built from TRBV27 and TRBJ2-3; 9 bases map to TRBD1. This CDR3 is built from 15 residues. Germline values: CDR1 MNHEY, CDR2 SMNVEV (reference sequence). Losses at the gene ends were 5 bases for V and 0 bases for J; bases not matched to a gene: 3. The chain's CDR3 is CASSVQGASTDTQYF. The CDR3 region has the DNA TGTGCCAGCAGTGTACAGGGGGCTAGCACAGATACGCAGTATTTT.

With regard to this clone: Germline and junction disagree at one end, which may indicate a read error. The CDR3 nucleotides read TGTGCCAGCAGCTTGTTGATCGGACAGGTGATCTTC. This translates into CASSLLIGQVIF. The chain couples TRBV5-4 to TRBJ2-1, with TRBD1 matching 7 bases. Germline V gene lookup returns CDR1 SGHNT and CDR2 YYREEE (reference sequence). This CDR3 spans 12 amino acids.

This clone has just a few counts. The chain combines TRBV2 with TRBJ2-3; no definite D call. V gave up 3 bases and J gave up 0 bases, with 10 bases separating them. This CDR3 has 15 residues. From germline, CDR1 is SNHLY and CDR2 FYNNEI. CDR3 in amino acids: CASSDYALSTDTQYF. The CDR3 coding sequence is TGTGCCAGCAGTGATTATGCGTTGAGCACAGATACGCAGTATTTT.

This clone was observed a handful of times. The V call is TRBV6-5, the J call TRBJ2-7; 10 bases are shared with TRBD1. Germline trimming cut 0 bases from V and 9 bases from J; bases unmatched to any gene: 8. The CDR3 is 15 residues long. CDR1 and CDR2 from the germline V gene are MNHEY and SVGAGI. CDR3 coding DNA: TGTGCCAGCAGTTACTCGGGACAGGGGACGAGGTGGCAGTACTTC. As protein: CASSYSGQGTRWQYF.

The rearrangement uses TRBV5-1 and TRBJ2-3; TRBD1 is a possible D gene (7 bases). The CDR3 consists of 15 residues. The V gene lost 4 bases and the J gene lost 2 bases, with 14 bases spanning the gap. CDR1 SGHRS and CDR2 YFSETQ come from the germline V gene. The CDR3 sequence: CASSLDRDSTDTQYF. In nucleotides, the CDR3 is TGCGCCAGCAGCCTTGACAGGGACTCCACAGATACGCAGTATTTT.

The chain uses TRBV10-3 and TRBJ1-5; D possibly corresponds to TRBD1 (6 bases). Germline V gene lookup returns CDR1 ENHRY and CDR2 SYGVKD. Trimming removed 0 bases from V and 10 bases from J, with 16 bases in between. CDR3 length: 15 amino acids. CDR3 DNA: TGTGCCATCAGTGAGTCCGGGAACAGGGAAAGCCCCCAGCATTTT. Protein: CAISESGNRESPQHF.

DNA of the CDR3: TGTGCCAGCAGCTCCAGGGGGAAAAGGACCTACGAGCAGTACTTC. Amino acid sequence: CASSSRGKRTYEQYF. The V call is TRBV5-6, the J call TRBJ2-7; 7 bases line up with TRBD1. Germline CDR1 is SGHDT and CDR2 is YYEEEE. The trim removed 3 bases at V and 2 bases at J, leaving 8 bases unmatched. The CDR3 contains 15 residues.

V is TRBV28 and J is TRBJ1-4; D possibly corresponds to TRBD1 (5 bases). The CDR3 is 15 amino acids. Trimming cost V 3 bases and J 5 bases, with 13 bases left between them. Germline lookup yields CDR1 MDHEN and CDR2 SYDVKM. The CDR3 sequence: CASSFPTELNEKLFF. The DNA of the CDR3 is TGTGCCAGCAGTTTCCCGACAGAATTAAATGAAAAACTGTTTTTT.

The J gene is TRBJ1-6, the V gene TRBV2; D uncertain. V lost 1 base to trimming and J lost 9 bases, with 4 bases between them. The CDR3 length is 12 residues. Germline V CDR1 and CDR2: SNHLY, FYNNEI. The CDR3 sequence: CASSEDGSPLHF. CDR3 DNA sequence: TGTGCCAGCAGTGAAGACGGTTCACCCCTCCACTTT.

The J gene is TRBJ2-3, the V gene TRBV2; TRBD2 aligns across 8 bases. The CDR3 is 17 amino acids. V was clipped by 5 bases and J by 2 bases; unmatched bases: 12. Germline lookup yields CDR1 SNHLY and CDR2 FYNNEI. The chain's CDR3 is CASSKLISRGDTDTQYF. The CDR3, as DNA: TGTGCCAGCAGTAAGCTAATTTCGCGGGGGGACACAGATACGCAGTATTTT. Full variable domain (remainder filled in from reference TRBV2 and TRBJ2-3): EPEVTQTPSHQVTQMGQEVILRCVPISNHLYFYWYRQILGQKVEFLVSFYNNEISEKSEIFDDQFSVERPDGSNFTLKIRSTKLEDSAMYFCASSKLISRGDTDTQYFGPGTRLTVL.

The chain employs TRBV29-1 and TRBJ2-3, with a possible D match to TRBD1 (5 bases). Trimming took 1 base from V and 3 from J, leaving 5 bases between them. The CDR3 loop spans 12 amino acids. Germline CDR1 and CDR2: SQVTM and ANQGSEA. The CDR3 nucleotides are TGCAGCGTTGAAGGACAGACAGATACGCAGTATTTT. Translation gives CSVEGQTDTQYF.

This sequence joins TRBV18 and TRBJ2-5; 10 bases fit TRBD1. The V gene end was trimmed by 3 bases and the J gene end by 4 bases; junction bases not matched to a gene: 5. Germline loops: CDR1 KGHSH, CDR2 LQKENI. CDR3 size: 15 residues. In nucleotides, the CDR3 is TGTGCCAGCTCACCTGACAGGGGGCGAGGAGAGACCCAGTACTTC. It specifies CASSPDRGRGETQYF.

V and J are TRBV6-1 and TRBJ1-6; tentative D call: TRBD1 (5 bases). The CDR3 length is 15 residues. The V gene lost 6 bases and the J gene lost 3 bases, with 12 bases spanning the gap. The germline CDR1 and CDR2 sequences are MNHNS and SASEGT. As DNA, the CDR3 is TGTGCCAGCAGATCCAGGGCCGACTATAATTCACCCCTCCACTTT. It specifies CASRSRADYNSPLHF.